Following are 32 T cell receptor beta chains from one sample sequenced in a study of T cells after yellow fever vaccination. Using its own MiXCR run on the 5' RACE reads, TCRdb lists one record per CDR3 protein. The repertoire holds a few hundred thousand distinct CDR3 sequences, with about a sixth as singletons. Sequencing used PBMCs, obtained 5 to 6 days after the first yellow fever vaccination. The receptor set was obtained from a man younger than 30 who received the YFV17D yellow fever vaccine.

This chain joins TRBV15 and TRBJ1-1; no reliable D call. CDR1 and CDR2 from the germline V gene are LNHNV and YYDKDF (reference sequence). The CDR3 is 13 amino acids. Trimming left V 2 bases short and J 3 bases short, with 7 bases between. CDR3 bases: TGTGCCACCAGCAGACCAGTGCACACTGAAGCTTTCTTT. Protein: CATSRPVHTEAFF.

The chain joins TRBV15 to TRBJ2-7; D uncertain. The CDR3 loop spans 15 amino acids. The V and J ends lost 1 base and 0 bases respectively, with 10 bases between them. Looked up from germline, CDR1 is LNHNV and CDR2 is YYDKDF (reference sequence). The CDR3 coding sequence is TGTGCCACCAGCAGAGGGAAGATCACCTCCTACGAGCAGTACGTC. It codes for CATSRGKITSYEQYV.

This chain uses TRBV6-2 or TRBV6-3 with TRBJ1-2; D not certain. The CDR3 is made up of 14 amino acids. The germline gives CDR1 MNHEY, CDR2 SVGEGT. V lost 6 bases and J lost 2, with 13 bases in between. DNA of the CDR3: TGTGCCAGCAGCCCCGGTTGGGAGAACTATGGCTACACCTTC. Translation: CASSPGWENYGYTF.

This rearrangement joins TRBV7-3 to TRBJ2-3, with TRBD2 matching over 11 bases. The CDR3 length is 15 residues. Germline V gene lookup returns CDR1 SGHTA and CDR2 FQGTGA. J lost 5 bases, V lost 5 bases, and 6 bases had no gene match. For the CDR3, the DNA is TGTGCCAGCAGCATGCGGACTAGCGGGCTAGATACGCAGTATTTT. Translated: CASSMRTSGLDTQYF. The complete variable domain, with remaining parts taken from reference TRBV7-3 and TRBJ2-3, reads GAGVSQTPSNKVTEKGKYVELRCDPISGHTALYWYRQSLGQGPEFLIYFQGTGAADDSGLPNDRFFAVRPEGSVSTLKIQRTERGDSAVYLCASSMRTSGLDTQYFGPGTRLTVL.

This sequence joins TRBV7-3 and TRBJ2-3; 8 nucleotides align to TRBD2. The trim removed 1 base at V and 0 bases at J, leaving 9 bases unmatched. The CDR3 totals 18 residues. Germline CDR1 and CDR2: SGHTA and FQGTGA. CDR3 loop: CASSLISGGPLSTDTQYF. The CDR3 DNA follows: TGTGCCAGCAGCTTAATAAGCGGGGGCCCCCTTAGCACAGATACGCAGTATTTT.

The sample holds one count of this clonotype. The rearrangement joins TRBV19 to TRBJ2-3; TRBD1 agrees at 7 bases. Per germline, CDR1 LNHDA and CDR2 SQIVND (reference sequence). The trim removed 7 bases at V and 2 bases at J, leaving 6 bases unmatched. This CDR3 is 14 amino acids long. The CDR3: CASTGTATTDTQYF. For the CDR3, the DNA is TGTGCCAGTACCGGGACAGCGACCACAGATACGCAGTATTTT. Full variable domain (rest looked up from reference TRBV19 and TRBJ2-3): DGGITQSPKYLFRKEGQNVTLSCEQNLNHDAMYWYRQDPGQGLRLIYYSQIVNDFQKGDIAEGYSVSREKKESFPLTVTSAQKNPTAFYLCASTGTATTDTQYFGPGTRLTVL.

J is TRBJ2-7 and V is TRBV6-2 or TRBV6-3; D gene ambiguous. Trimming removed 5 bases from V and 3 bases from J, with 5 bases in between. This CDR3 spans 11 amino acids. Germline V lookup: CDR1 MNHEY, CDR2 SVGEGT. The CDR3, as DNA: TGTGCCAGCAGTAACTACTACGAGCAGTACGTC. It encodes CASSNYYEQYV.

The chain recombines TRBV9 with TRBJ2-1; 9 bases are a match to TRBD1. Per germline, CDR1 SGDLS and CDR2 YYNGEE. V was clipped by 5 bases and J by 2 bases; unmatched bases: 5. The CDR3 is made up of 15 amino acids. The CDR3 sequence: CASSGTGIPYNEQFF. In DNA form, the CDR3 reads TGTGCCAGCAGTGGGACAGGGATCCCCTACAATGAGCAGTTCTTC.

V is TRBV5-4 and J is TRBJ1-3; 7 nucleotides agree with TRBD1. Germline loops: CDR1 SGHNT, CDR2 YYREEE (reference sequence). The CDR3 length is 14 residues. With V trimmed by 7 bases and J by 2 bases, 6 bases remained unmatched. CDR3 nucleotides: TGTGCCAGCTCTATTGGACAGGCTGGAAACACCATATATTTT. Its translation: CASSIGQAGNTIYF.

As to this clonotype: A much bigger clone sits one base away, suggesting this may be a read error. The chain employs TRBV5-4 and TRBJ2-3, with a possible D match to TRBD2 (6 bases). Per the germline V gene, CDR1 is SGHNT and CDR2 is YYREEE (reference sequence). The CDR3 extends over 14 amino acids. V dropped 8 bases and J dropped 6 bases, with 19 bases sitting between them. The CDR3 coding sequence is TGTGCCAGGAGCCATGGGAGGCCCGAGGATACGCAGTATTTT. Translation: CARSHGRPEDTQYF.

This clonotype was counted only a few times. The chain combines TRBV7-2 with TRBJ2-2; D is unclear. The V end lost 3 bases, the J end lost 0 bases, and 8 bases lay between the germline ends. Per the germline V gene, CDR1 is SGHTA and CDR2 is FQGNSA. This CDR3 is 15 amino acids long. The CDR3 here is CASSLALSNTGELFF. The CDR3 DNA reads TGTGCCAGCAGCTTGGCTCTCTCGAACACCGGGGAGCTGTTTTTT.

This clonotype came up many times. The V call is TRBV7-9, the J call TRBJ2-1; D not resolved. This CDR3 has 13 residues. Trimming pared 0 bases from V and 4 bases from J, leaving 4 bases between. Germline-derived CDR1 and CDR2 are SEHNR and FQNEAQ (reference sequence). This CDR3 reads CASSLARYNEQFF. As DNA, the CDR3 is TGTGCCAGCAGCTTAGCCCGGTACAATGAGCAGTTCTTC. The full variable domain, with the rest looked up from reference TRBV7-9 and TRBJ2-1, is DTGVSQNPRHKITKRGQNVTFRCDPISEHNRLYWYRQTLGQGPEFLTYFQNEAQLEKSRLLSDRFSAERPKGSFSTLEIQRTEQGDSAMYLCASSLARYNEQFFGPGTRLTVL.

The V call is TRBV2, the J call TRBJ2-1; D is perhaps TRBD1 or TRBD2 (6 bases each). The germline CDR1 and CDR2 sequences are SNHLY and FYNNEI. The CDR3 covers 12 residues. Trimming removed 11 bases at V and 6 bases at J, with 14 bases between. The CDR3 sequence is CAGRLGGNEQFF. In nucleotides, the CDR3 is TGTGCCGGAAGACTAGGGGGCAATGAGCAGTTCTTC.

This clonotype was seen more than once but under ten times. The chain couples TRBV7-8 to TRBJ2-2; 7 nucleotides align to TRBD1. The CDR3 is 15 amino acids. CDR1 and CDR2 from the germline V gene are SGHVS and FQNEAQ. The V segment lost 4 bases and the J segment 0 bases; nucleotides outside the gene matches: 2. The DNA of the CDR3 is TGTGCCAGCAGCTCGGGACAGTCGAACACCGGGGAGCTGTTTTTT. Residues: CASSSGQSNTGELFF.

This clonotype was picked up a small number of times. The rearrangement joins TRBV9 to TRBJ1-1; possibly TRBD1 for D (6 bases). Germline V gene lookup returns CDR1 SGDLS and CDR2 YYNGEE. The CDR3 contains 14 residues. The V and J ends lost 0 bases and 5 bases respectively, with 11 bases between them. CDR3 loop: CASSVGAGETEAFF. DNA of the CDR3: TGTGCCAGCAGCGTAGGGGCAGGGGAGACTGAAGCTTTCTTT.

This clonotype was detected only a few times. V is TRBV14 and J is TRBJ1-1; 7 bases are shared with TRBD1. In germline, CDR1 is SGHDN, CDR2 FVKESK. The CDR3 length is 13 residues. V lost 6 bases and J lost 11; bases outside the gene matches: 12. CDR3 amino acids: CASRFRDSVVAFF. The CDR3 nucleotides are TGTGCCAGCAGGTTCCGGGACAGTGTTGTGGCTTTCTTT.

This clonotype was detected only a few times. Here the CDR3 reads CASSYVGGASEKLFF. In nucleotides, the CDR3 is TGTGCCAGCAGTTACGTCGGGGGCGCTTCGGAAAAACTGTTTTTT. This chain links TRBV6-5 with TRBJ1-4; D might be TRBD1 (6 bases). Germline loops: CDR1 MNHEY, CDR2 SVGAGI. The CDR3 totals 15 residues. V dropped 2 bases and J dropped 8 bases, with 15 bases sitting between them.

This clonotype was seen a few times. J is TRBJ2-7 and V is TRBV7-2; the D gene could be TRBD1 or TRBD2 (5 bases each). The CDR3 runs to 13 residues. Germline CDR1 and CDR2: SGHTA and FQGNSA. The V end was cut by 4 bases, the J end by 6 bases, with 13 bases between. CDR3 bases: TGTGCCAGCAGCTCGAGGGGTCAGGGCGAGCAGTACTTC. It encodes CASSSRGQGEQYF.

This clonotype was detected a few times. The J gene is TRBJ2-1, the V gene TRBV7-2; D is unresolved. CDR1 is SGHTA, CDR2 FQGNSA, per germline. V dropped 5 bases and J dropped 10 bases, with 9 bases sitting between them. This CDR3 comprises 11 residues. The chain's CDR3 is CASSPFGEQFF. CDR3 coding DNA: TGTGCCAGCAGCCCATTCGGGGAGCAGTTCTTC.

This clonotype showed up just a few times. The rearrangement uses TRBV6-1 and TRBJ1-1; no clear D gene. V was clipped by 8 bases and J by 1 base, with 11 bases between them. This CDR3 spans 13 amino acids. Per germline, CDR1 MNHNS and CDR2 SASEGT. CDR3: CASGWTENTEAFF. The CDR3 nucleotides are TGTGCCAGCGGATGGACGGAGAACACTGAAGCTTTCTTT.

This rearrangement joins TRBV15 to TRBJ2-7; D call uncertain. Trimming cost V 0 bases and J 3 bases, with 3 bases left between them. The length of the CDR3 is 12 residues. Germline CDR1 is LNHNV and CDR2 is YYDKDF (reference sequence). CDR3 sequence: CATSRDLYEQYF. CDR3 nucleotides: TGTGCCACCAGCAGAGATCTCTACGAGCAGTACTTC.

V and J are TRBV5-4 and TRBJ2-5, with TRBD1 as a possible D gene (6 bases). Germline V CDR1 and CDR2: SGHNT, YYREEE (reference sequence). There are 13 residues in the CDR3. Trimming cost V 0 bases and J 5 bases, with 8 bases left between them. The DNA of the CDR3 is TGTGCCAGCAGCTTGGATGGGGGCGAGACCCAGTACTTC. It encodes CASSLDGGETQYF.

A few counts support this clonotype. This rearrangement joins TRBV20-1 to TRBJ1-5; weak D call: TRBD1 (5 bases). CDR3 size: 13 residues. V dropped 2 bases and J dropped 4 bases, with 9 bases sitting between them. The germline CDR1 and CDR2 sequences are DFQATT and SNEGSKA (reference sequence). The CDR3 protein is CSARRQPNQPQHF. The CDR3 DNA reads TGCAGTGCTAGAAGACAGCCAAATCAGCCCCAGCATTTT.

The genes are TRBV2 and TRBJ2-3; 8 bases line up with TRBD1. With V trimmed by 5 bases and J by 5 bases, 6 bases remained unmatched. CDR3 length equals 14 residues. Per the germline V gene, CDR1 is SNHLY and CDR2 is FYNNEI. CDR3 DNA sequence: TGTGCCAGCAGTAGACAGGGGTCGGGAGATACGCAGTATTTT. This sequence encodes CASSRQGSGDTQYF. Together with reference TRBV2 and TRBJ2-3, the CDR3 gives the full variable domain: EPEVTQTPSHQVTQMGQEVILRCVPISNHLYFYWYRQILGQKVEFLVSFYNNEISEKSEIFDDQFSVERPDGSNFTLKIRSTKLEDSAMYFCASSRQGSGDTQYFGPGTRLTVL.

This clonotype came up a few times. The rearrangement links TRBV29-1 to TRBJ2-5; D ambiguous. V dropped 6 bases and J dropped 5 bases, with 13 bases sitting between them. This CDR3 is built from 12 residues. Germline V lookup: CDR1 SQVTM, CDR2 ANQGSEA. The CDR3 sequence: CSVAHLGETQYF. CDR3 sequence (DNA): TGCAGCGTGGCCCATCTGGGGGAGACCCAGTACTTC.

The rearrangement joins TRBV3-1 to TRBJ2-1; TRBD2 matches at 8 bases. The CDR3 runs to 17 residues. After removal of 5 bases from V and 7 bases from J, the junction contained 16 bases not matched to a gene. Germline loops: CDR1 LGHDT, CDR2 YNNKEL (reference sequence). CDR3 coding DNA: TGTGCCAGCAGCACACCCCGACTAGCGTTGGATATTAATGAGCAGTTCTTC. Protein: CASSTPRLALDINEQFF.

This clonotype was counted a few times. The gene calls are TRBV7-8 and TRBJ2-3; D gene ambiguous. The CDR3 is made up of 13 amino acids. Trimming left V 4 bases short and J 8 bases short, with 13 bases between. The germline gives CDR1 SGHVS, CDR2 FQNEAQ. CDR3: CASSSAPHGTQYF. The CDR3 DNA is TGTGCCAGCAGCTCAGCCCCCCACGGTACGCAGTATTTT.

This clonotype was counted a few times. The V call is TRBV6-5, the J call TRBJ1-3; no firm D call. Trimming took off 2 bases at V and 3 bases at J, with 8 bases between the two ends. This CDR3 spans 14 amino acids. Germline assignment: CDR1 MNHEY and CDR2 SVGAGI. CDR3 residues: CASSYGVGGNTIYF. As DNA, the CDR3 is TGTGCCAGCAGTTACGGGGTCGGTGGAAACACCATATATTTT.

The V and J genes are TRBV30 and TRBJ1-6, with D possibly TRBD1 on 5 matching bases. The CDR3 spans 13 residues. V shed 2 bases and J shed 9 bases, with 11 bases lying between them. Germline CDR1 reads GTSNPN; CDR2 reads SVGIG (reference sequence). The CDR3 DNA reads TGTGCCTGGAGTCTCGGGACGCGTTCACCCCTCCACTTT. Its protein is CAWSLGTRSPLHF.

The rearrangement joins TRBV7-9 to TRBJ1-3; D may be TRBD1 (5 bases). CDR3 length: 11 amino acids. V was cut by 5 bases and J by 14 bases, with 13 bases left in between. CDR1 SEHNR and CDR2 FQNEAQ come from the germline V gene (reference sequence). CDR3 in DNA: TGTGCCAGCAGCGCAGACAGAGGAGTATATTTT. Protein: CASSADRGVYF. The full variable domain, in which reference TRBV7-9 and TRBJ1-3 provide the parts outside the CDR3, is DTGVSQNPRHKITKRGQNVTFRCDPISEHNRLYWYRQTLGQGPEFLTYFQNEAQLEKSRLLSDRFSAERPKGSFSTLEIQRTEQGDSAMYLCASSADRGVYFGEGSWLTVV.

This chain connects TRBV11-2 to TRBJ2-1; the match to TRBD2 covers 13 bases. The V segment lost 0 bases and the J segment 0 bases; nucleotides outside the gene matches: 2. The CDR3 is 18 residues long. Germline CDR1 is SGHAT and CDR2 is FQNNGV. CDR3 amino acids: CASSLDRTSGGSYNEQFF. The CDR3 bases are TGTGCCAGCAGCTTAGATCGGACTAGCGGGGGCTCCTACAATGAGCAGTTCTTC.

The rearrangement links TRBV5-1 to TRBJ2-3; tentatively, D is TRBD1 or TRBD2 (5 bases each). CDR1 is SGHRS and CDR2 is YFSETQ in the germline V gene. V dropped 3 bases and J dropped 3 bases, with 17 bases sitting between them. The CDR3 has 16 residues. This CDR3 reads CASSSAGLGVTDTQYF. CDR3 coding DNA: TGCGCCAGCAGCTCGGCGGGTTTGGGGGTTACAGATACGCAGTATTTT.